This TCR beta chain was recorded in a study of beta chain features in type 1 diabetes. Study conclusions and caveats: Shortening of TCRB CDR3s, moderate but significant, appeared in all four CD4+ subsets of Type 1 diabetes patients. Type 1 diabetes patients had fewer VDJ junction insertions and more deletions.

Investigators reverse transcribed all isolated RNA, so they sequenced expressed TCRB transcripts. Libraries were prepared by immunoSEQ multiplex PCR; TCRdb keeps only in-frame clonotypes and omits some of them. Counted here are 250,000 to 300,000 clones, 13% to 15% occurring once; the ten biggest clones make up 0.017%. Deletions cut 3 bases from V and 7 bases from J, with 10 bases between. The CDR3 is made up of 13 amino acids. The V gene's germline CDR1 is LNHDA and CDR2 SQIVND (reference sequence). Only a few counts were recorded for this clone. The antigen is not known. Sequencing was done on a sample of naive CD4+ T cells from blood. This rearrangement joins TRBV19 to TRBJ1-5; TRBD1 is a possible D gene (5 bases). The sequence came from a young man with type 1 diabetes. The CDR3 bases are TGTGCCAGTAGTATGGGGGAGGACCAGCCCCAGCATTTT. Protein product: CASSMGEDQPQHF. The full variable domain, in which reference TRBV19 and TRBJ1-5 provide the parts outside the CDR3, is DGGITQSPKYLFRKEGQNVTLSCEQNLNHDAMYWYRQDPGQGLRLIYYSQIVNDFQKGDIAEGYSVSREKKESFPLTVTSAQKNPTAFYLCASSMGEDQPQHFGDGTRLSIL.